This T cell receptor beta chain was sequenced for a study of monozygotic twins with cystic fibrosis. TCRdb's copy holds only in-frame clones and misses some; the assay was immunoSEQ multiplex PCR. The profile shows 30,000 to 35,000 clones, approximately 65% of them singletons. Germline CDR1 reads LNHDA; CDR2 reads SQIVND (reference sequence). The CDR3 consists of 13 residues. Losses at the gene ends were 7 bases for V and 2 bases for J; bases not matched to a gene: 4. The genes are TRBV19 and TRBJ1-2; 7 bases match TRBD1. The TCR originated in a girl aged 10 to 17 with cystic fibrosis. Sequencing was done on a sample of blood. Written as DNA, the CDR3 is TGTGCCAGTAAACTACAGGGGAACTATGGCTACACCTTC. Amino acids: CASKLQGNYGYTF.